The entry that follows covers one TCR beta chain sequence. Its target is not known. The PCR contained 60 Vbeta and 13 Jbeta primers. Produced via immunoSEQ multiplex PCR; TCRdb's table is partial and in-frame only. Among approximately 190,000 clones listed, approximately 78% were seen once. This entry is derived from a study of cytomegalovirus exposure and HLA in healthy donors. Findings and limits, study-wide: According to a later analysis, most TCR beta chains associated with CMV appeared HLA-restricted.

With 5 bases removed from V and 1 base from J, the gap between germline ends came to 6 bases. This CDR3 is 12 amino acids long. Per the germline V gene, CDR1 is SGHDN and CDR2 is FVKESK. The sequenced sample was PBMCs. This sequence originates from a woman aged 18-30 years in good health and CMV-seronegative. The chain recombines TRBV14 with TRBJ2-7; D call uncertain. The chain's CDR3 is CASSTVSYEQYF. CDR3 coding DNA: TGTGCCAGCAGCACAGTATCCTACGAGCAGTACTTC.